This T cell receptor (beta chain) was sequenced for a study of a mutant IDH1 vaccine in newly diagnosed glioma. Study-wide background: Standard pretreatment was either radiotherapy, temozolomide, or, for most, radiochemotherapy with temozolomide. V12 came at week 35, V13 at week 47.

Looked up from germline, CDR1 is MNHEY and CDR2 is SVGAGI. This CDR3 is built from 15 residues. V trimming: 0 bases; J trimming: 5 bases; junction bases outside the gene matches: 6. Time point: week 47, end of study. The investigators gave 300 ug of mutant IDH1 20-mer peptide in each vaccine dose, together with topical imiquimod. Vaccinations, eight in total, occurred in weeks 1, 3, 5, 7, 11, 15, 19, 23. This clone was seen only once. The antigen is undetermined. Some clones are missing from TCRdb's copy, which holds only in-frame ones; the method was immunoSEQ multiplex PCR. In the table there are fewer than 25,000 clones, 84% of which are singletons. Findings and limits, study-wide: About 92% of patients showed vaccine-induced immune responses across multiple MHC alleles.

The TCR comes from a man in his forties with glioma. This chain links TRBV6-5 with TRBJ2-5; TRBD1 aligns across 7 bases. This material consisted of PBMCs, taken from a glioma patient whose treatment included an IDH1 peptide vaccine. CDR3 protein: CASSYSTGARETQYF. DNA of the CDR3: TGTGCCAGCAGTTACTCAACAGGGGCCCGGGAGACCCAGTACTTC.